What follows are 5 T cell receptor beta chains derived from one specimen sequenced in a study of cytomegalovirus exposure and HLA in healthy donors. PCR employed 60 Vbeta and 13 Jbeta primers. Here immunoSEQ multiplex PCR was the method, and the copy in TCRdb shows in-frame clones only, minus some. Of about 130,000 clones listed, approximately 83% are singletons. Sequenced: PBMCs. The receptors here all came from a woman in her thirties or forties in good health and CMV-seropositive.

J is TRBJ2-3 and V is TRBV6-5, with a possible D match to TRBD2 (5 bases). Germline-derived CDR1 and CDR2 are MNHEY and SVGAGI. The CDR3 is 15 amino acids. Deletions cut 2 bases from V and 1 base from J, with 10 bases between. The DNA for the CDR3 is TGTGCCAGCAGTTACGGAGGAGGTGGCACAGATACGCAGTATTTT. It codes for CASSYGGGGTDTQYF.

With regard to this clone: The sample contains more than one DNA sequence encoding this CDR3. The chain links TRBV6-5 to TRBJ2-7, with TRBD2 matching 11 bases. J lost 4 bases, V lost 5 bases, and 4 bases had no gene match. The CDR3 is 14 residues long. Germline V gene lookup returns CDR1 MNHEY and CDR2 SVGAGI. For the CDR3, the DNA is TGTGCCAGCAGTCCTTCTAGCGGGAGGTACGAGCAGTACTTC. It translates to CASSPSSGRYEQYF.

The chain combines TRBV6-1 with TRBJ1-1; 8 bases line up with TRBD1. The CDR3 is 14 residues long. Trimming removed 8 bases from V and 3 bases from J; junction bases left unmatched: 8. From germline, CDR1 is MNHNS and CDR2 SASEGT. The chain's CDR3 is CASSEDRVYTEAFF. DNA of the CDR3: TGTGCCAGCTCTGAGGACAGGGTGTACACTGAAGCTTTCTTT.

The chain is built from TRBV10-3 and TRBJ2-1; 7 bases line up with TRBD2. CDR1 is ENHRY and CDR2 is SYGVKD in the germline V gene. V lost 10 bases to trimming and J lost 8 bases; unmatched junction nucleotides: 8. CDR3 length: 12 residues. In DNA, the CDR3 is TGTGCCACAGCGGGACTATTTGATGAGCAGTTCTTC. This gives the protein CATAGLFDEQFF.

The chain recombines TRBV29-1 with TRBJ2-7, with 9 bases that match TRBD2. CDR3 length: 14 residues. Germline V gives CDR1 SQVTM, CDR2 ANQGSEA. Trimming removed 4 bases from V and 5 bases from J; junction bases left unmatched: 9. The CDR3 DNA reads as TGCAGCGTTGGGCGGGAGGGGCGCTTTGACGAGCAGTACTTC. The encoded protein is CSVGREGRFDEQYF.